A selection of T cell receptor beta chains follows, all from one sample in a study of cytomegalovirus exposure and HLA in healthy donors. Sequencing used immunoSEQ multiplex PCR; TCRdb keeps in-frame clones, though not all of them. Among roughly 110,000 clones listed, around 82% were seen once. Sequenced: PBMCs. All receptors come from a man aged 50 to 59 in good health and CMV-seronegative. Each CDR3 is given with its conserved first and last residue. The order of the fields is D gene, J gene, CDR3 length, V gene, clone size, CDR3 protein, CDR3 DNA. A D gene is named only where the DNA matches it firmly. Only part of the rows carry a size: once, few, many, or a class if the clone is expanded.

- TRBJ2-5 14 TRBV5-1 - CASSLDSVQETQYF TGCGCCAGCAGCTTGGATTCGGTTCAAGAGACCCAGTACTTC
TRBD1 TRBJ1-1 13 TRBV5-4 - CATLEQGSTEAFF TGTGCCACCCTAGAACAGGGGTCCACTGAAGCTTTCTTT
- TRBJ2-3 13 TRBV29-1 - CSVGHKSTDTQYF TGCAGCGTTGGACATAAGAGCACAGATACGCAGTATTTT
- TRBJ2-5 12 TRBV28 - CASSAPVETQYF TGTGCCAGCAGTGCCCCAGTGGAGACCCAGTACTTC
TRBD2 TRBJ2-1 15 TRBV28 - CASSLTGGPVNEQFF TGTGCCAGCAGTTTAACGGGGGGGCCAGTCAATGAGCAGTTCTTC
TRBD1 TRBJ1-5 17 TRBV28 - CASTPGTGRGSNQPQHF TGCGCCAGCACCCCAGGGACAGGCCGTGGTAGCAATCAGCCCCAGCATTTT
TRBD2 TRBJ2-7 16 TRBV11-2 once CASSLEGLAGGYEQYF TGTGCCAGCAGCTTAGAGGGACTAGCGGGGGGCTACGAGCAGTACTTC
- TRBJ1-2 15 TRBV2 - CASSGVIRANYGYTF TGTGCCAGCAGCGGGGTTATCCGAGCTAACTATGGCTACACCTTC
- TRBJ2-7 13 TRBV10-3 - CAISRQDSYEQYF TGTGCCATCAGTCGACAGGACTCGTACGAGCAGTACTTC
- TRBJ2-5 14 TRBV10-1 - CASSDGGYQETQYF TGCGCCAGCAGTGACGGCGGCTACCAAGAGACCCAGTACTTC
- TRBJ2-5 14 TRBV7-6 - CASSLAELAETQYF TGTGCCAGCAGCTTAGCGGAGCTAGCGGAGACCCAGTACTTC
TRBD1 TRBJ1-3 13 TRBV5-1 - CASSGTGGNTIYF TGCGCCAGCTCCGGGACAGGTGGAAACACCATATATTTT
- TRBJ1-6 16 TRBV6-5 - CASSYSRGGGRSPLHF TGTGCCAGCAGTTACTCGAGGGGGGGCGGTAGATCACCCCTCCACTTT
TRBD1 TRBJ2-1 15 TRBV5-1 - CASSQQGGSYNEQFF TGCGCCAGCAGCCAACAGGGGGGCTCCTACAATGAGCAGTTCTTC
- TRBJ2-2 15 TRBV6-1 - CASREATISGGELFF TGTGCCAGCAGGGAGGCCACAATAAGCGGCGGGGAGCTGTTTTTT
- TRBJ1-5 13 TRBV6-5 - CASSYGRDQPQHF TGTGCCAGCAGTTACGGGAGAGATCAGCCCCAGCATTTT
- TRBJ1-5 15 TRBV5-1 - CASSPRGRDNQPLHF TGCGCCAGCAGCCCTCGGGGGAGAGACAATCAGCCCCTGCATTTT
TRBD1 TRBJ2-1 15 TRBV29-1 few CSGRQGRDSYNEQFF TGCAGCGGACGACAGGGCCGAGACTCCTACAATGAGCAGTTCTTC
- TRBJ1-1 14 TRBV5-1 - CASSFQGQNTEAFF TGCGCCAGCAGCTTCCAAGGACAGAACACTGAAGCTTTCTTT
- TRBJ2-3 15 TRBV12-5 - CASGPESYSTDTQYF TGTGCTAGTGGACCTGAGTCCTATTCCACAGATACGCAGTATTTT
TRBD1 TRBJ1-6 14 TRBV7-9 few CASNRGGYNSPLHF TGTGCCAGCAACAGGGGAGGCTATAATTCACCCCTCCACTTT
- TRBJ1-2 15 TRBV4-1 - CASSTPWGRIYGYTF TGCGCCAGCAGTACCCCTTGGGGGCGAATCTATGGCTACACCTTC
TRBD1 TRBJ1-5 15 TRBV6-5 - CASSGWDRTNQPQHF TGTGCCAGCAGTGGATGGGACAGGACCAATCAGCCCCAGCATTTT
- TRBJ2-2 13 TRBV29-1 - CSVLTGNTGELFF TGCAGCGTCCTTACAGGGAACACCGGGGAGCTGTTTTTT
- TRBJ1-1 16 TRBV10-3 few CAITERKGRLNTEAFF TGTGCCATCACCGAGAGGAAAGGAAGACTGAACACTGAAGCTTTCTTT
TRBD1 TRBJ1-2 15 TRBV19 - CASSAPGQGNYGYTF TGTGCCAGTAGTGCTCCGGGACAGGGAAACTATGGCTACACCTTC
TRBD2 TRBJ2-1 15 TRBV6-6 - CASSRTSGSGNEQFF TGTGCCAGCAGTCGAACTAGCGGGTCAGGAAATGAGCAGTTCTTC
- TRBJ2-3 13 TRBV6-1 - CASSESPEDTQYF TGTGCCAGCAGTGAATCGCCGGAGGATACGCAGTATTTT
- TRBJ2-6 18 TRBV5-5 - CASTRAPTSYSGANVLTF TGTGCCAGCACCAGGGCCCCAACCTCTTACTCTGGGGCCAACGTCCTGACTTTC
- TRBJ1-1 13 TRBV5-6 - CASSLGGQFEAFF TGTGCCAGCAGCTTGGGAGGACAGTTTGAAGCTTTCTTT
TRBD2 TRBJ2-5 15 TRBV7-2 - CASSFRAGDQETQYF TGTGCCAGCAGCTTTCGAGCGGGGGACCAAGAGACCCAGTACTTC
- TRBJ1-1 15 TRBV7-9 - CSSSFGSGRDTEAFF -
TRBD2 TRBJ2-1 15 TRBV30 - CAWSVGAGGTNEQFF TGTGCCTGGAGTGTCGGAGCGGGGGGAACTAATGAGCAGTTCTTC
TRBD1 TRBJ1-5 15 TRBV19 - CASSWDRSSNQPQHF TGTGCCAGTAGTTGGGACAGAAGTAGCAATCAGCCCCAGCATTTT
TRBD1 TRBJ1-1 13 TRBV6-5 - CASSSPGGTEAFF TGTGCCAGCAGTTCACCAGGGGGGACTGAAGCTTTCTTT
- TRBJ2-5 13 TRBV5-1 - CASAVLEKETQYF TGCGCCAGCGCAGTACTAGAAAAGGAGACCCAGTACTTC
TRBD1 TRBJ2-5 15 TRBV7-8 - CASSRTRDRQETQYF TGTGCCAGCAGCCGGACCCGGGACAGACAAGAGACCCAGTACTTC
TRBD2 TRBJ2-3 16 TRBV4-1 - CARETSGGTRTDTQYF TGCGCCAGGGAGACTAGCGGGGGAACGAGGACAGATACGCAGTATTTT
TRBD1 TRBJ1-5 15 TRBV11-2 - CASSLGQGQNQPQHF TGTGCCAGCAGCTTAGGACAGGGTCAGAATCAGCCCCAGCATTTT
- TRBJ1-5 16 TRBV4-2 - CASSQDPQGGWQPQHF TGTGCCAGCAGCCAAGATCCGCAGGGCGGTTGGCAGCCCCAGCATTTT
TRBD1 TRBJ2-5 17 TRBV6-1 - CASSERIGQAVGETQYF TGTGCCAGCAGTGAACGTATCGGACAGGCGGTTGGGGAGACCCAGTACTTC
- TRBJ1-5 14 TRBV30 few CAWSPPGGGQPQHF TGTGCCTGGAGTCCCCCGGGGGGTGGGCAGCCCCAGCATTTT
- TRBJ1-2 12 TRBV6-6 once CASNPGNYGYTF TGTGCCAGCAACCCAGGGAACTATGGCTACACCTTC
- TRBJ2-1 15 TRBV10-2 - CASSSGASSYNEQFF TGCGCCAGCAGCTCAGGCGCCAGCTCCTACAATGAGCAGTTCTTC
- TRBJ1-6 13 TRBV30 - CAFHRDNNSPLHF TGTGCCTTCCACCGCGATAATAATTCACCCCTCCACTTT
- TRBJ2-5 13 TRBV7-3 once CASSLISSETQYF TGTGCCAGCAGCTTAATTAGTTCGGAGACCCAGTACTTC
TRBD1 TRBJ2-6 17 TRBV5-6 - CASTVEGTGAGANVLTF TGTGCCAGCACCGTTGAAGGAACAGGGGCCGGGGCCAACGTCCTGACTTTC